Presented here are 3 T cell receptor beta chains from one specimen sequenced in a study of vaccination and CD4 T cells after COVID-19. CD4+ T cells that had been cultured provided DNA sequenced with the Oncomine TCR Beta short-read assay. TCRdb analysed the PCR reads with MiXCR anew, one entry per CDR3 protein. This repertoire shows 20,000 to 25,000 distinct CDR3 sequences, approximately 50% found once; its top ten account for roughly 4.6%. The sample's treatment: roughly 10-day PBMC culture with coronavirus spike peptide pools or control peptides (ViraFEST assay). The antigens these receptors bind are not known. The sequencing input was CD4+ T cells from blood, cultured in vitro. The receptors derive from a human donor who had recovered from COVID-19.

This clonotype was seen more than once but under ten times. DNA of the CDR3: TGTGCCAGTAGTACCTTCGGAGAGGCCGAACCCTACGGCTACACCTTC. It yields the protein CASSTFGEAEPYGYTF. The genes are TRBV19 and TRBJ1-2, with D hard to call. Trimming took 4 bases from V and 8 from J, leaving 23 bases between them. Germline CDR1 and CDR2: LNHDA and SQIVND (reference sequence). The CDR3 loop spans 16 amino acids.

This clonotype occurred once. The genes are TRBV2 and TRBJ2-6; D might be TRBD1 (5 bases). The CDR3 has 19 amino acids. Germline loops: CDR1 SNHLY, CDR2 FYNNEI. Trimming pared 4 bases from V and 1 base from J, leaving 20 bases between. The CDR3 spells CASSGQGAQVGSGANVLTF. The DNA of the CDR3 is TGTGCCAGCAGTGGACAAGGGGCCCAGGTAGGGTCTGGGGCCAACGTCCTGACTTTC.

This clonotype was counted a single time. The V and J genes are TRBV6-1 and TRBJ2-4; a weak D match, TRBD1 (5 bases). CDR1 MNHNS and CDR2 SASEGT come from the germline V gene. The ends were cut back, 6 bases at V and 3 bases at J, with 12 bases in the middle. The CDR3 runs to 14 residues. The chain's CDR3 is CASSQGLRKNIQYF. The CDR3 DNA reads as TGTGCCAGCAGCCAGGGCCTACGCAAAAACATTCAGTACTTC.